This T cell receptor (beta chain) was obtained from a study of neurological immune-mediated disorders. This clonotype was found many times. TCRdb reanalysed the 5' RACE reads using MiXCR and keeps one entry per CDR3 protein. The data contain approximately 100,000 distinct CDR3 sequences, 3% to 4% of them seen just once; the ten biggest clones take up 5% to 6.5%. The germline CDR1 and CDR2 sequences are DFQATT and SNEGSKA (reference sequence). The CDR3 is 14 residues long. Trimming cost V 3 bases and J 5 bases; bases outside gene matches: 5. The chain is built from TRBV20-1 and TRBJ2-1, with 9 bases identical to TRBD2. The receptor was derived from a woman aged 18 to 35 with multiple sclerosis. Sequencing used PBMCs. The CDR3 protein is CSARPSGVNNEQFF. The CDR3 region has the DNA TGCAGTGCTAGGCCTAGCGGGGTCAACAATGAGCAGTTCTTC.